The present entry profiles one T cell receptor beta chain with its context. The antigen is unknown. This sample is drawn from a study of cytomegalovirus exposure and HLA in healthy donors. Whole-study results and caveats: Earlier results showed most TCR beta V segments being productive about 90% or about 30% of the time. Later analysis demonstrated an association between a missense DCLRE1C variant and TCR beta V- and J-gene trimming.

Germline V gene lookup returns CDR1 SGHTA and CDR2 FQGNSA. Trimming at V came to 1 base and at J to 15 bases, leaving 6 bases not matched to a gene. The CDR3 spans 12 residues. Primers: 60 Vbeta forward and 13 Jbeta reverse. Assay: immunoSEQ multiplex PCR; the TCRdb copy retains only in-frame clones and omits some. The sample's table shows more than 110,000 clones. The rearrangement uses TRBV7-2 and TRBJ2-1, with 7 positions matching TRBD1. The clonotype was recovered from a man in his forties in good health and CMV-seronegative. The material sequenced was PBMCs. This chain's CDR3 is CASSLGDSLPFF. DNA of the CDR3: TGTGCCAGCAGCTTAGGGGACAGCCTCCCGTTCTTC.